Listed here are 7 T cell receptor beta chains from one sample, sequenced in a study of blood T cells in healthy people across ages. PCR was performed a second time for roughly 7 to 11 cycles using a sample-barcoded 5' primer and a J-beta primer mix. MiXCR, applied by TCRdb to the 5' RACE reads, yields one record per CDR3 protein. The sample contains about 830,000 distinct CDR3 sequences, roughly 50% of which appear only once. The sequenced material came from blood. These receptors were obtained from a man younger than 45 in good health.

This clonotype was seen a handful of times. The chain links TRBV5-1 to TRBJ2-1; 11 positions agree with TRBD1. CDR3 length: 15 amino acids. V shed 4 bases, J shed 5 bases, and the junction held 5 bases outside the gene matches. Germline CDR1 reads SGHRS; CDR2 reads YFSETQ. The CDR3 nucleotides read TGCGCCAGCAGCCCCGGACAGGGGGCCCACAATGAGCAGTTCTTC. Amino acid sequence: CASSPGQGAHNEQFF.

This rearrangement joins TRBV11-2 to TRBJ2-1; 8 bases match TRBD2. Germline CDR1 and CDR2: SGHAT and FQNNGV. The CDR3 spans 16 residues. Losses at the gene ends were 0 bases for V and 5 bases for J; bases not matched to a gene: 6. In DNA, the CDR3 is TGTGCCAGCAGCTTAGAGGCAGGGACTAGGAACAATGAGCAGTTCTTC. This translates into CASSLEAGTRNNEQFF.

The chain links TRBV5-1 to TRBJ2-1; possible D gene TRBD2, 5 bases. The J call may not be correct, given that the DNA end is closer to TRBJ2-7. Looked up from germline, CDR1 is SGHRS and CDR2 is YFSETQ. This CDR3 spans 13 amino acids. In nucleotides, the CDR3 is TGCGCCAGCAGCTCCTTGATCGGGGTTGAGCAGTACTTC. This codes for CASSSLIGVEQYF.

In its sample, this clonotype was seen once. This chain's CDR3 is CASSQDREGALGEAFF. The CDR3 region has the DNA TGTGCCAGCAGCCAAGATCGGGAGGGGGCGCTGGGTGAAGCTTTCTTT. This chain connects TRBV4-2 to TRBJ1-1, with 7 nucleotides matching TRBD1. With 0 bases clipped from V and 7 bases from J, the junction kept 11 bases outside the gene matches. CDR1 and CDR2 from the germline V gene are LGHNA and YNFKEQ. CDR3 length: 16 amino acids.

This clonotype was observed a single time. V gene TRBV20-1 combines with J gene TRBJ2-3; D not resolved. Trimming cost V 3 bases and J 2 bases, with 12 bases left between them. Germline CDR1 is DFQATT and CDR2 is SNEGSKA (reference sequence). The CDR3 consists of 14 residues. The DNA of the CDR3 is TGCAGTGCTAGCCCCTCCCAGGCCACAGATACGCAGTATTTT. Residues: CSASPSQATDTQYF.

The chain employs TRBV12-3 or TRBV12-4 and TRBJ1-2; D gene unclear. Between the trimmed V and J ends, which lost 6 bases and 4 bases, there was a span of 15 bases. The CDR3 is 14 amino acids. The chain's CDR3 is CASRPLTESYGYTF. Here the CDR3 DNA reads TGTGCCAGCAGACCCCTTACAGAGAGCTATGGCTACACCTTC.

This clonotype was detected only a few times. V usage is TRBV7-2 and J usage is TRBJ2-5, with a tentative D call TRBD2 (6 bases). The DNA end is more similar to TRBJ2-7, so the J call may be wrong. Germline V gene lookup returns CDR1 SGHTA and CDR2 FQGNSA. The CDR3 has 16 residues. The CDR3 bases are TGTGCCAGCAGCCCCCAAAGCGGAGGGTTAATCTACGAGCAGTACTTC. It yields the protein CASSPQSGGLIYEQYF.